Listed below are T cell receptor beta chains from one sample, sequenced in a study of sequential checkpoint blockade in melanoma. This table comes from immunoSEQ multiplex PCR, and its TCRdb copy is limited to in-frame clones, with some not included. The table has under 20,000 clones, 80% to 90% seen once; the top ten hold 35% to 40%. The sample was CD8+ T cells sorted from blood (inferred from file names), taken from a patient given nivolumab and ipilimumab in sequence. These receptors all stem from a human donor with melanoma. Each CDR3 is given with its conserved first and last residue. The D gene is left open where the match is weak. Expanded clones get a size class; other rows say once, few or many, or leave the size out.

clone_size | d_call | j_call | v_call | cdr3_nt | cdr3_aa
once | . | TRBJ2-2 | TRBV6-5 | TGTGCCAGCAGTTACCGGTCTACCGGGGAGCTGTTTTTT | CASSYRSTGELFF
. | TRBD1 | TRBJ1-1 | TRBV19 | TGTGCCAGTAGTGTCAGTGACAGGGGGCGCGGGACTGAAGCTTTCTTT | CASSVSDRGRGTEAFF
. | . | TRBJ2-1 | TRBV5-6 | TGTGCCAGCAGCCTCTCCTACAATGAGCAGTTCTTC | CASSLSYNEQFF
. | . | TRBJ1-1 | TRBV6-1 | TGTGCCAGCAGTGAAGCCCTTGACAAAAACACTGAAGCTTTCTTT | CASSEALDKNTEAFF
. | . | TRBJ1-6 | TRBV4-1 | TGCGCCAGCAGCCAAGATAGTTCAGGGGAATATAATTCACCCCTCCACTTT | CASSQDSSGEYNSPLHF
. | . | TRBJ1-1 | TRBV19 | TGTGCCAGTAGTATGAGAGCAGGGGCCCCACCGAGCACTGAAGCTTTCTTT | CASSMRAGAPPSTEAFF
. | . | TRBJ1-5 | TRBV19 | TGTGCCAGTAGTATAATGGAGTTCGAGCCCCAGCATTTT | CASSIMEFEPQHF
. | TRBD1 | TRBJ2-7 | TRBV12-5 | TGTGCTAGTGCCTTCTCCCCAGGGACAGAATCCTACGAGCAGTACTTC | CASAFSPGTESYEQYF
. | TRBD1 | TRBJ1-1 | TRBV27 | TGTGCCAGCAGTTTTCGACAGGGCATTCTGGGGGACACTGAAGCTTTCTTT | CASSFRQGILGDTEAFF
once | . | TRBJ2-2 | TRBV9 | TGTGCCAGCAGCGTAAGTGTGGCCACCGGGGAGCTGTTTTTT | CASSVSVATGELFF
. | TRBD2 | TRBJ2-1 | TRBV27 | TGTGCCAGCAGGTGGACTAGCGGTAGCTCCTACAATGAGCAGTTCTTC | CASRWTSGSSYNEQFF
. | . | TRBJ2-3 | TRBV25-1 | TGTGCCAGCAGTGAATATGAAGGGGGAGCAGATACGCAGTATTTT | CASSEYEGGADTQYF
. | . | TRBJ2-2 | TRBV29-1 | TGCAGCGTCCTTGGGGGGCTAGCGGATAACACCGGGGAGCTGTTTTTT | CSVLGGLADNTGELFF
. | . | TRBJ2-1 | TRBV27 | TGTGCCAGCAGTTACGGAGGGAGCCCCTACAATGAGCAGTTCTTC | CASSYGGSPYNEQFF
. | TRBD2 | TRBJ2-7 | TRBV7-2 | TGTGCCAGCAGCTTGACTAGCGGGAGTTACGAGCAGTACTTC | CASSLTSGSYEQYF
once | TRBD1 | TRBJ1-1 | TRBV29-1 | TGCAGCGTTGAAGATCGAGAGACAGGGGCACTTCAAGCTTTCTTT | CSVEDRETGALQAFF
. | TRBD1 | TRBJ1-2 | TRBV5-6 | TGTGCCAGCAGCCACAGGGGAGCTAACTATGGCTACACCTTC | CASSHRGANYGYTF
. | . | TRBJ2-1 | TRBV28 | TGTGCCAGCAGTTTCCCCGTGACGGGGCGGGATGGTGAGCAGTTCTTC | CASSFPVTGRDGEQFF
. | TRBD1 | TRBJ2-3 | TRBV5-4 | TGTGCCAGCAGCTTGCCCGGGACAGGGGGCAGTGGTACGCAGTATTTT | CASSLPGTGGSGTQYF
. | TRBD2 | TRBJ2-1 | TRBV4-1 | TGCGCCAGCAGCCAAGAACCCGGGGGGGCTCGTAATGAGCAGTTCTTC | CASSQEPGGARNEQFF
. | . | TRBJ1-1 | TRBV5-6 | TGTGCCAGCAGCTTGCAACCAGGTGGTGAAGCTTTCTTT | CASSLQPGGEAFF
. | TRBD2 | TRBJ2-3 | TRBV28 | TGTGCCAGCAGTTTATTCGGGAGGGCAGATACGCAGTATTTT | CASSLFGRADTQYF
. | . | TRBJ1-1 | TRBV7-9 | TGTGCCAGCGGGGGGGAGGATACTGAAGCTTTCTTT | CASGGEDTEAFF
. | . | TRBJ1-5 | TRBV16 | TGTGCCAGCAGCCAATCGTGGACGAGGGATCAGCCCCAGCATTTT | CASSQSWTRDQPQHF
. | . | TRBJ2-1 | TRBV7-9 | TGTGCCAGCAGGGGTACGAAAGGGGGTAGCGCCTACAATGAGCAGTTCTTC | CASRGTKGGSAYNEQFF
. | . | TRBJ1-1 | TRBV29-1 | TGCAGCGTTGAAGGAGGGTACACTGAAGCTTTCTTT | CSVEGGYTEAFF
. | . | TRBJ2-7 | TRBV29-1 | TGCAGCGTTTACACAGGGACCTCCTACGAGCAGTACTTC | CSVYTGTSYEQYF
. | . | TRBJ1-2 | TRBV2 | TGTGCCAGCACCCCTGTGGCAGGGACTAACTATGGCTACACCTTC | CASTPVAGTNYGYTF
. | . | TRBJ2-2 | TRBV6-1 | TGTGCCACCATGGGGCAGGGCAGTAACACCGGGGAGCTGTTTTTT | CATMGQGSNTGELFF
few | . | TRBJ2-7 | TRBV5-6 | TGTGCCAGCAGCTTGGGTGGAGACAGGTACGAGCAGTACTTC | CASSLGGDRYEQYF
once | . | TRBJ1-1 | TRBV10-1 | TGCGCCAGCATGAAAACAGGGAAGGCTGAAGCTTTCTTT | CASMKTGKAEAFF
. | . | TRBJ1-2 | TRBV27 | TGTGCCAGCAGTTTATCTGGCCCCTCCACCCACTATGGCTACACCTTC | CASSLSGPSTHYGYTF
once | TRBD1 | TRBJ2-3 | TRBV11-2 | TGTGCCAGCAGCGCCGCCGGGACAGGGAGTCCAGATACGCAGTATTTT | CASSAAGTGSPDTQYF
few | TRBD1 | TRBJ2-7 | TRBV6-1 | TGTGCCAGCAGTGAAAGGGGGCTGTACGAGCAGTACTTC | CASSERGLYEQYF
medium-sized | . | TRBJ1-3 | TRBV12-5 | TGTGCTAGTGGGTCGGGGTCTGGAAACACCATATATTTT | CASGSGSGNTIYF
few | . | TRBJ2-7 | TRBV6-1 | TGTGCCAGCAGTGAAGCAAGCAGGGGGAGGTACGAGCAGTACTTC | CASSEASRGRYEQYF
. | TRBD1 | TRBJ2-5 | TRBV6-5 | TGTGCCAGCATCGACAGGGATCAAGAGACCCAGTACTTC | CASIDRDQETQYF
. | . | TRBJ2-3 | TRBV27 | TGTGCCAGCAGCATGGGCGCAGATACGCAGTATTTT | CASSMGADTQYF
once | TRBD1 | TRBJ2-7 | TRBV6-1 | TGTGCCAGCAGAAGCTTACCGGGACAGGGTTACGAGCAGTACTTC | CASRSLPGQGYEQYF
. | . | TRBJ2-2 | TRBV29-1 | TGCAGCGTTACTGACAGCGAGTCTAACACCGGGGAGCTGTTTTTT | CSVTDSESNTGELFF
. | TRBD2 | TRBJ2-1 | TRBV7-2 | TGTGCCAGCAGCTTAGGACTAGCGGGATCCCTCTACAATGAGCAGTTCTTC | CASSLGLAGSLYNEQFF
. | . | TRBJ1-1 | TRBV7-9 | TGTGCCAGCAGCAGCACACAGGGTTACACTGAAGCTTTCTTT | CASSSTQGYTEAFF
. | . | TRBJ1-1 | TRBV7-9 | TGTGCCAGCCGGGGCACTGAAGCTTTCTTT | CASRGTEAFF
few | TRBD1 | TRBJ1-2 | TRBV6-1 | TGTGCCAGCACGCTTCGGGACAGATATGGCTACACCTTC | CASTLRDRYGYTF
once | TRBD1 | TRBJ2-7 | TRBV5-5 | TGTGCCAGCAGCAGACAGGGCGACTACGAGCAGTACTTC | CASSRQGDYEQYF
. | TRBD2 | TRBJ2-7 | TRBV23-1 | TGCGCCAGCAGTCAATCTCCGGGGGGGGGCAACTACGAGCAGTACTTC | CASSQSPGGGNYEQYF
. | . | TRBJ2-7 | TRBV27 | TGTGCCAGCAGTTTTAGTAGCGGTAGCTCCTACGAGCAGTACTTC | CASSFSSGSSYEQYF
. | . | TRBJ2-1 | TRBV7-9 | TGTGCCAGCAGCTTCGGTCGGGGTTTGACGGACAATGAGCAGTTCTTC | CASSFGRGLTDNEQFF
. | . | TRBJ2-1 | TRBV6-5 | TGTGCCAGCAGTTACGGCAGAACGAACAATGAGCAGTTCTTC | CASSYGRTNNEQFF
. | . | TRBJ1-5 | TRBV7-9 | TGTGCCAGCAGCTCCGACGCGGAATACAATCAGCCCCAGCATTTT | CASSSDAEYNQPQHF
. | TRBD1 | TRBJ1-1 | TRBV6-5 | TGTGCCAGCAGTTACGGGACAGGGTTCACTGAAGCTTTCTTT | CASSYGTGFTEAFF